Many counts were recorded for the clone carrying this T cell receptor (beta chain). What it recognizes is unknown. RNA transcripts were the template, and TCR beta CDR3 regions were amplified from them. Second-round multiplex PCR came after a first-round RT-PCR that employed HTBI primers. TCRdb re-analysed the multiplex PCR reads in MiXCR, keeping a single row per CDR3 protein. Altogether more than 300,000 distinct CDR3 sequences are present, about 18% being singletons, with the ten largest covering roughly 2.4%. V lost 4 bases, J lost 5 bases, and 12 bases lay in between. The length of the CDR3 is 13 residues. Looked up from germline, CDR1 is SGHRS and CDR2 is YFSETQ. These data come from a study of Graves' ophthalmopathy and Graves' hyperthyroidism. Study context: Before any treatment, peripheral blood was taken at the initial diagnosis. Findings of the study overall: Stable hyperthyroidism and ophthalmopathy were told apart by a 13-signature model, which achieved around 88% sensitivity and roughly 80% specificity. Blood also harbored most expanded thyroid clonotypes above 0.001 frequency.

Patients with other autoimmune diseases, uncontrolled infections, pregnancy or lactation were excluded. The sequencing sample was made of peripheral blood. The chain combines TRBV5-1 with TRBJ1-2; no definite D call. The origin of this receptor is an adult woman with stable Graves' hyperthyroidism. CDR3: CASSPQEGYGYTF. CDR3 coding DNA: TGCGCCAGCAGCCCCCAAGAGGGATATGGCTACACCTTC. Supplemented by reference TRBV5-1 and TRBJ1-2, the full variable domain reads KAGVTQTPRYLIKTRGQQVTLSCSPISGHRSVSWYQQTPGQGLQFLFEYFSETQRNKGNFPGRFSGRQFSNSRSEMNVSTLELGDSALYLCASSPQEGYGYTFGSGTRLTVV.